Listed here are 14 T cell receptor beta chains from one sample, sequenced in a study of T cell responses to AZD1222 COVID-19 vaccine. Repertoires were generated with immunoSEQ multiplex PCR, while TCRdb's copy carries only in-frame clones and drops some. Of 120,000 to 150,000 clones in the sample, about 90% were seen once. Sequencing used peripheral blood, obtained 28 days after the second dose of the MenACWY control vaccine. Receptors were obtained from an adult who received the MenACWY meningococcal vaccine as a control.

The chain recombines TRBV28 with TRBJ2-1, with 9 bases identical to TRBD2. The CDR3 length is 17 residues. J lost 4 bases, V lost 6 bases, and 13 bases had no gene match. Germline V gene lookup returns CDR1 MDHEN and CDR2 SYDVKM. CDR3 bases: TGTGCCAGCAGCCCTCCCTTTGGACTAGCGTCATACAATGAGCAGTTCTTC. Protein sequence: CASSPPFGLASYNEQFF.

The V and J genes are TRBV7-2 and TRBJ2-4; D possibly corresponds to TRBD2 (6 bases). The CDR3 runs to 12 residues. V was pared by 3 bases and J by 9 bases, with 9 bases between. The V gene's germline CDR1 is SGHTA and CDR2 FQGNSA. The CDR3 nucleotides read TGTGCCAGCAGCTTGGCCGGGAGCATTCAGTACTTC. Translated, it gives CASSLAGSIQYF.

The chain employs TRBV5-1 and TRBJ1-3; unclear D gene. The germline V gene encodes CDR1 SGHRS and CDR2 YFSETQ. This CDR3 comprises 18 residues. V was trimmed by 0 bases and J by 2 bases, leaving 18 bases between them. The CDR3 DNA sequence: TGCGCCAGCAGCTTGGCTCCCCGTGGGTCGGGGACTGGAAACACCATATATTTT. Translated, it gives CASSLAPRGSGTGNTIYF. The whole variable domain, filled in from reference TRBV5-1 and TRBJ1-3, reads KAGVTQTPRYLIKTRGQQVTLSCSPISGHRSVSWYQQTPGQGLQFLFEYFSETQRNKGNFPGRFSGRQFSNSRSEMNVSTLELGDSALYLCASSLAPRGSGTGNTIYFGEGSWLTVV.

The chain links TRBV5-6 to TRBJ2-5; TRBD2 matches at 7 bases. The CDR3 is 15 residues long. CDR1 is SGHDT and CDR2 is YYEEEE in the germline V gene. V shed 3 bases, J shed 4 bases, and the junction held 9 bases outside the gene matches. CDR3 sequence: CASSSARAGVETQYF. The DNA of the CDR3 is TGTGCCAGCAGCTCCGCCCGGGCGGGGGTAGAGACCCAGTACTTC. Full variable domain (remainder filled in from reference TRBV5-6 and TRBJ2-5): DAGVTQSPTHLIKTRGQQVTLRCSPKSGHDTVSWYQQALGQGPQFIFQYYEEEERQRGNFPDRFSGHQFPNYSSELNVNALLLGDSALYLCASSSARAGVETQYFGPGTRLLVL.

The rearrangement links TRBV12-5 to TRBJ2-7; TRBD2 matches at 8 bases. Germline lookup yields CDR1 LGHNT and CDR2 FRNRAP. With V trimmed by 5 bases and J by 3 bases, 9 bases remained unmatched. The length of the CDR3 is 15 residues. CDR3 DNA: TGTGCTAGTGGTCGTTTCGGGGGGGCTAACTACGAGCAGTACTTC. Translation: CASGRFGGANYEQYF.

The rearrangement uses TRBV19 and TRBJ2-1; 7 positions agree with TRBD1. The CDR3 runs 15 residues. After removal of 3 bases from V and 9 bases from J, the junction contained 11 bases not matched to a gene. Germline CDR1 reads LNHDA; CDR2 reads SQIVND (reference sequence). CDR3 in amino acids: CASSIGRGKSVEQFF. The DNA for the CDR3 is TGTGCCAGTAGTATTGGCAGGGGGAAGTCGGTTGAGCAGTTCTTC.

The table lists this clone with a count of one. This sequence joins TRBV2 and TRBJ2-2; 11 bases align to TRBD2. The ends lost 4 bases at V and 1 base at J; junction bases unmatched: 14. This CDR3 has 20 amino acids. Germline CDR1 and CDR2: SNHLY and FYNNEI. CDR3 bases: TGTGCCAGCAGTGTCGGGCCTAGCGGGGGGTTGGCGGGGAACACCGGGGAGCTGTTTTTT. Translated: CASSVGPSGGLAGNTGELFF.

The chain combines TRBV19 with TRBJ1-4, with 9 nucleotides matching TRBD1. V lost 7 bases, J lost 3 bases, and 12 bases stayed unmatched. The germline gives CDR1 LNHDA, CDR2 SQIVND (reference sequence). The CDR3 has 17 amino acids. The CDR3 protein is CASTTGQGGPANEKLFF. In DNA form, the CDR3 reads TGTGCCAGTACTACGGGACAGGGAGGTCCAGCTAATGAAAAACTGTTTTTT. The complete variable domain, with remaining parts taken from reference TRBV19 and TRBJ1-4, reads DGGITQSPKYLFRKEGQNVTLSCEQNLNHDAMYWYRQDPGQGLRLIYYSQIVNDFQKGDIAEGYSVSREKKESFPLTVTSAQKNPTAFYLCASTTGQGGPANEKLFFGSGTQLSVL.

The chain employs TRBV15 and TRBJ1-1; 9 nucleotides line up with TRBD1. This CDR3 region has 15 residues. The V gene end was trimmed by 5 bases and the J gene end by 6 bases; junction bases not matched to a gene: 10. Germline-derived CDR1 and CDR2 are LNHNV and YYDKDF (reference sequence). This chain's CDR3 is CATSGGGTGMAEAFF. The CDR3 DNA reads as TGTGCCACCAGCGGCGGGGGGACAGGGATGGCTGAAGCTTTCTTT.

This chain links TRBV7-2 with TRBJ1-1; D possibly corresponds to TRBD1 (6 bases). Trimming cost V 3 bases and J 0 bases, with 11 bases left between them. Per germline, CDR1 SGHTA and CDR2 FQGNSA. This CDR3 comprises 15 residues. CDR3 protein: CASSFTGTMNTEAFF. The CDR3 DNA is TGTGCCAGCAGCTTCACAGGGACAATGAACACTGAAGCTTTCTTT.

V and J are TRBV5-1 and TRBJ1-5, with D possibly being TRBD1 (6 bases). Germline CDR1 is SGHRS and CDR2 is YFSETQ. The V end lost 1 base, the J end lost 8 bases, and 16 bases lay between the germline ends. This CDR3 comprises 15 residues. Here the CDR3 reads CASSLNGQLAEPQHF. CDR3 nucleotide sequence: TGCGCCAGCAGCTTGAATGGACAGCTTGCGGAGCCCCAGCATTTT.

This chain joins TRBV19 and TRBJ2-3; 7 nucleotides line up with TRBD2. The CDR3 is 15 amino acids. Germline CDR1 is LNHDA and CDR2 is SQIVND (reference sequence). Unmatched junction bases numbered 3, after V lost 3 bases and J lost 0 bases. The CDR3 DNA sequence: TGTGCCAGTAGTATTGGGGGGGGGAGCACAGATACGCAGTATTTT. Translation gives CASSIGGGSTDTQYF. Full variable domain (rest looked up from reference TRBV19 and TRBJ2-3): DGGITQSPKYLFRKEGQNVTLSCEQNLNHDAMYWYRQDPGQGLRLIYYSQIVNDFQKGDIAEGYSVSREKKESFPLTVTSAQKNPTAFYLCASSIGGGSTDTQYFGPGTRLTVL.

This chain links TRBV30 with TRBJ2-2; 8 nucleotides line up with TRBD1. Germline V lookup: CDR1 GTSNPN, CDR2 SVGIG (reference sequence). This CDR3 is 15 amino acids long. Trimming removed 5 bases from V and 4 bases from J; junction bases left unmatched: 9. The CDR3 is CAWLSGQEFTGELFF. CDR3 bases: TGTGCCTGGTTATCGGGACAGGAGTTCACCGGGGAGCTGTTTTTT.

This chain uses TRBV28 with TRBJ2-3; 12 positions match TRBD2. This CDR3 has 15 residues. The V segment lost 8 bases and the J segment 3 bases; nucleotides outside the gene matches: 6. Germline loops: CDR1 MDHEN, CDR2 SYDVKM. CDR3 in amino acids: CASQTTSGSTDTQYF. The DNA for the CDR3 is TGTGCCAGCCAGACGACTAGCGGGAGTACAGATACGCAGTATTTT.